This T cell receptor beta chain came from a study of human CD8 memory T cell subsets. The CDR3 sequence is 14 residues long. Germline CDR1 is SEHNR and CDR2 is FQNEAQ (reference sequence). With exhausted-like traits, TPEX cells were early memory CD8+ T cells that were CCR7+ PD-1+ TIGIT+. Libraries of TCR beta chains were produced by 5' RACE (UMI-labeled). TCRdb re-called the 5' RACE reads; every CDR3 protein appears as one record, without DNA. In total, the table holds fewer than 11,000 distinct CDR3 sequences. This receptor was identified in a human donor in good health. The V and J genes are TRBV7-9 and TRBJ2-4; TCRdb's D call, TRBD2, is unchecked because there is no DNA. The source material was CD8+ T cells from PBMCs. The CDR3 here is CASSPPSSKNIQYF.